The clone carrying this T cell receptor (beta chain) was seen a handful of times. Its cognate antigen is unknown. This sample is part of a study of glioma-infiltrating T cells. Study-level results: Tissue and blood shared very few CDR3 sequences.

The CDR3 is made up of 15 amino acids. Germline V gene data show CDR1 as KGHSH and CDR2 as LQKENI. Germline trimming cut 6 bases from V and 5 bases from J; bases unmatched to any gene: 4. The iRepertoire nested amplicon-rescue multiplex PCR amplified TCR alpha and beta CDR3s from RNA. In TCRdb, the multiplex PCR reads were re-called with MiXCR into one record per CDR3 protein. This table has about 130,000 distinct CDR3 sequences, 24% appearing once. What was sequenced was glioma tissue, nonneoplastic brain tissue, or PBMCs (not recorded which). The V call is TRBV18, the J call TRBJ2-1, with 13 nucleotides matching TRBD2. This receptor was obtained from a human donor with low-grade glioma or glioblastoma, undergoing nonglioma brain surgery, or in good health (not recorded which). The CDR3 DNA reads TGTGCCAGCTCGTTCACTAGCGGGGGGGACAATGAGCAGTTCTTC. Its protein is CASSFTSGGDNEQFF.